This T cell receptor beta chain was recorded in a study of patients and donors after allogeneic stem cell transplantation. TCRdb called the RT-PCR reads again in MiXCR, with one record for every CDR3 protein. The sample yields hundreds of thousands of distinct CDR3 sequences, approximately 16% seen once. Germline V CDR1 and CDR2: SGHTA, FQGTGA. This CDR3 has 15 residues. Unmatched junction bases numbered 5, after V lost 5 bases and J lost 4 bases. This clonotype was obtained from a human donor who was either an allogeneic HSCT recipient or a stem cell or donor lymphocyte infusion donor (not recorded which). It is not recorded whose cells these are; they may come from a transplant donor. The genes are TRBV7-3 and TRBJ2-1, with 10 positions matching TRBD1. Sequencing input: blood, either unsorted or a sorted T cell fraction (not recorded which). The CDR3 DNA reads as TGTGCCAGCAGCAAGCTGGGACAGGGGTACAATGAGCAGTTCTTC. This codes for CASSKLGQGYNEQFF.